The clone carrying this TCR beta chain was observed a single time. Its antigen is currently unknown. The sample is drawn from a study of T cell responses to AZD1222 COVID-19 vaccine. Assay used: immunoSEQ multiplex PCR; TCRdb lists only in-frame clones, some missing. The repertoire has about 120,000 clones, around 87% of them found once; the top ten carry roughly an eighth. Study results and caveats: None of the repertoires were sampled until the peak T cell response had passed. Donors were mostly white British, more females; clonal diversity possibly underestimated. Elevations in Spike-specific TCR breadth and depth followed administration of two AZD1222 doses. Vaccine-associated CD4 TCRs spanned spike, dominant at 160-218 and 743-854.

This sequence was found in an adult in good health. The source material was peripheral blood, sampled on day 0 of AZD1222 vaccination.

CDR3: CASSLGGTADTQYF. The CDR3 bases are TGTGCCAGCAGCTTAGGGGGAACGGCAGATACGCAGTATTTT. The chain couples TRBV7-3 to TRBJ2-3, with D tentatively TRBD1 or TRBD2 (5 bases each). Trimming removed 2 bases from V and 4 bases from J, with 10 bases in between. This CDR3 is built from 14 residues. Germline V gene lookup returns CDR1 SGHTA and CDR2 FQGTGA.